The 2 T cell receptor beta chains given below trace back to one sample, sequenced in a study of CD8+ T cells in alopecia areata. RNA, once extracted, was reverse transcribed into cDNA for use as the sequencing template. TCRdb's copy holds only in-frame clones and misses some; the assay was immunoSEQ multiplex PCR. The sample contains 200,000 to 250,000 clones, roughly 50% of which appear only once. Material: CD8+ T cells sorted from blood. These receptors all stem from a human donor in good health.

The chain recombines TRBV4-1 with TRBJ1-1; a possible D gene is TRBD1 (5 bases). The CDR3 has 15 residues. Trimming took off 0 bases at V and 3 bases at J, with 11 bases between the two ends. The germline V gene encodes CDR1 MGHRA and CDR2 YSYEKL. CDR3 in amino acids: CASSQDLRVDTEAFF. The CDR3, as DNA: TGCGCCAGCAGCCAAGATCTCAGGGTAGACACTGAAGCTTTCTTT.

The gene calls are TRBV27 and TRBJ2-5; D gene uncertain. Germline CDR1 MNHEY, CDR2 SMNVEV (reference sequence). Deletions cut 3 bases from V and 5 bases from J, with 10 bases between. The CDR3 runs 13 residues. The DNA for the CDR3 is TGTGCCAGCAGTTTCACTGGATCGGAGACCCAGTACTTC. Its protein is CASSFTGSETQYF.